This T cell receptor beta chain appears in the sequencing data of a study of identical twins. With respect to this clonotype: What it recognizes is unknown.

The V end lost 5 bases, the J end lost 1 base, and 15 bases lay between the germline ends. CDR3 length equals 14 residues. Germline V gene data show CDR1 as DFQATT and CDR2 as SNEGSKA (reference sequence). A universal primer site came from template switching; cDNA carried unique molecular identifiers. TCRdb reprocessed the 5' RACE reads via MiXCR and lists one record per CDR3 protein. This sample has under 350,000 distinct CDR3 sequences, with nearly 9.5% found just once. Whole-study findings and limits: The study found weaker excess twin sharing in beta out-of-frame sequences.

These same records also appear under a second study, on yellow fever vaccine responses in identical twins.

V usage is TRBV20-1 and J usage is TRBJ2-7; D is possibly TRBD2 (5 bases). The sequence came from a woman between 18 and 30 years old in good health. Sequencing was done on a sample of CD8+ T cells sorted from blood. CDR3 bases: TGCAGTGCTCCAGACGTCGGACTTTCCTACGAGCAGTACTTC. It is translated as CSAPDVGLSYEQYF.